The 7 T cell receptor beta chains listed next were all sequenced from one sample in a study of T cell responses to AZD1222 COVID-19 vaccine. Sequencing was performed with immunoSEQ multiplex PCR; in TCRdb, only in-frame clones are kept and a portion is missing. The repertoire includes fewer than 85,000 clones, roughly 91% of them detected once, and more than 4.5% sits in the top ten. The sample was peripheral blood, taken 28 days after the second dose of the MenACWY control vaccine. The receptor source for this set is an adult who received the MenACWY meningococcal vaccine as a control.

The chain joins TRBV7-2 to TRBJ1-1; a weak D match, TRBD1 (5 bases). Germline V gives CDR1 SGHTA, CDR2 FQGNSA. This CDR3 has 15 residues. Trimming took off 2 bases at V and 0 bases at J, with 10 bases between the two ends. CDR3 DNA sequence: TGTGCCAGCAGCTTATCGGGGGGGATGAACACTGAAGCTTTCTTT. Translated, it gives CASSLSGGMNTEAFF.

V and J are TRBV28 and TRBJ1-1; D remains ambiguous. The V and J ends lost 4 bases and 8 bases respectively, with 11 bases between them. CDR3 length: 12 residues. CDR1 is MDHEN and CDR2 is SYDVKM in the germline V gene. The DNA for the CDR3 is TGTGCCAGCAGTTCGGCCAGCGGGGAAGCTTTCTTT. Amino acid sequence: CASSSASGEAFF. The full variable domain, completed using reference TRBV28 and TRBJ1-1, is DVKVTQSSRYLVKRTGEKVFLECVQDMDHENMFWYRQDPGLGLRLIYFSYDVKMKEKGDIPEGYSVSREKKERFSLILESASTNQTSMYLCASSSASGEAFFGQGTRLTVV.

The V and J genes are TRBV4-1 and TRBJ2-5, with no clear D. The V end lost 1 base, the J end lost 1 base, and 4 bases lay between the germline ends. The germline gives CDR1 MGHRA, CDR2 YSYEKL. This CDR3 contains 13 residues. The CDR3 DNA follows: TGCGCCAGCAGCCAAGCAAGCCAAGAGACCCAGTACTTC. This encodes CASSQASQETQYF.

The rearrangement links TRBV7-2 to TRBJ2-2; TRBD2 might be the D (5 bases). V lost 5 bases and J lost 3, with 10 bases in between. Germline V gives CDR1 SGHTA, CDR2 FQGNSA. CDR3 length equals 14 residues. For the CDR3, the DNA is TGTGCCAGCAGCAACCGGGGTTACACCGGGGAGCTGTTTTTT. Residues: CASSNRGYTGELFF.

This chain links TRBV3-1 (or the pseudogene TRBV3-2) with TRBJ2-3; 9 nucleotides align to TRBD2. The V segment lost 4 bases and the J segment 0 bases; nucleotides outside the gene matches: 11. From germline, CDR1 is LGHDT and CDR2 YNNKEL (reference sequence). The CDR3 totals 18 residues. The CDR3 sequence is CASSRTRAGGTSTDTQYF. DNA of the CDR3: TGTGCCAGCAGCCGCACCCGGGCGGGGGGGACTAGCACAGATACGCAGTATTTT.

As for this clone: The junction departs from the called germline gene at one end, perhaps through a read error. V is TRBV5-4 and J is TRBJ1-2, with 9 bases aligning to TRBD1. This CDR3 region has 15 residues. CDR1 is SGHNT and CDR2 is YYREEE in the germline V gene (reference sequence). CDR3 nucleotides: TGTGCCAGCAGGACAAGGGGACAGGGAGTCACCAAACGAAGATTC. This sequence encodes CASRTRGQGVTKRRF.

The V and J genes are TRBV6-2 or TRBV6-3 and TRBJ2-1; D remains ambiguous. The CDR3 covers 15 residues. The V end lost 0 bases, the J end lost 3 bases, and 9 bases lay between the germline ends. Germline V CDR1 and CDR2: MNHEY, SVGEGT. In DNA form, the CDR3 reads TGTGCCAGCAGTTACTCGGAAGAGAACTACAATGAGCAGTTCTTC. Protein product: CASSYSEENYNEQFF.